This T cell receptor (beta chain) comes out of a study of ipilimumab plus nivolumab after autologous stem cell transplantation. Study overall: Typical patient got a handful of ipilimumab doses and about eight nivolumab doses (median). The DLBCL group included primary refractory and relapsed cases.

Patients got ipilimumab 1 mg/kg beginning 14 to 28 days post-transplant. Looked up from germline, CDR1 is GTSNPN and CDR2 is SVGIG (reference sequence). CDR3 length: 14 residues. V lost 2 bases, J lost 0 bases, and 10 bases lay in between. TCRdb's table, derived via immunoSEQ multiplex PCR, lists solely in-frame clones and lacks some. The sample holds 15,000 to 20,000 clones, over 75% seen once. A single count supports this clone. The sequence derives from a male donor with diffuse large B-cell lymphoma. Source: PBMCs, taken in a trial of ipilimumab plus nivolumab as post-transplant consolidation. This chain uses TRBV30 with TRBJ1-1, with TRBD1 as a possible D gene (5 bases). DNA for the CDR3: TGTGCCTGGAGTCTAGGGGCAGTGAACACTGAAGCTTTCTTT. It yields the protein CAWSLGAVNTEAFF.